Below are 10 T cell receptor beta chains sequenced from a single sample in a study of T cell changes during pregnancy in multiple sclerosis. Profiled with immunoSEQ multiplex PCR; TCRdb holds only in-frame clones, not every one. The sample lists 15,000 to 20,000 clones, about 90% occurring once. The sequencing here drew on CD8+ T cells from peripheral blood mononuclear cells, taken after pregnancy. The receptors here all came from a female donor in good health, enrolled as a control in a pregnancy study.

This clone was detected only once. The CDR3 sequence is CASSSSGGAYEQYF. In DNA form, the CDR3 reads TGTGCCAGCAGCTCCTCCGGGGGGGCCTACGAGCAGTACTTC. This chain joins TRBV7-6 and TRBJ2-7, with 8 bases identical to TRBD2. V trimming: 4 bases; J trimming: 2 bases; junction bases outside the gene matches: 4. There are 14 residues in the CDR3. The germline CDR1 and CDR2 sequences are SGHVS and FNYEAQ.

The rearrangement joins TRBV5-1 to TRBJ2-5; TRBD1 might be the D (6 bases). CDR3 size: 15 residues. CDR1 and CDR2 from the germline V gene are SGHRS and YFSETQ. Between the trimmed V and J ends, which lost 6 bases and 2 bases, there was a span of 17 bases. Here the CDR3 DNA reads TGCGCCAGCACGGTTGCAGGACAGCCGCAAGAGACCCAGTACTTC. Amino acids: CASTVAGQPQETQYF.

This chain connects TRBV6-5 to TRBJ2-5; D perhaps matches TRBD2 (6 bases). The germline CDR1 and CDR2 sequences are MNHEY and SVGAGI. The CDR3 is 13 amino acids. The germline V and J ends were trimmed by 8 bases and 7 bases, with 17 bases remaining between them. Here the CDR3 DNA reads TGTGCCAGCCGGACTGCGGGGAGCGGGACCCAGTACTTC. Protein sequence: CASRTAGSGTQYF.

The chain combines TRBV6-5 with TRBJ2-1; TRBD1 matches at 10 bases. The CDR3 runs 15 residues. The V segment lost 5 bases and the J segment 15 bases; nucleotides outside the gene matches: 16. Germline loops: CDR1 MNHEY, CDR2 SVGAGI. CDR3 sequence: CASSGGEGQGMIAFF. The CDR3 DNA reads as TGTGCCAGCAGTGGGGGAGAGGGACAGGGGATGATTGCGTTCTTC.

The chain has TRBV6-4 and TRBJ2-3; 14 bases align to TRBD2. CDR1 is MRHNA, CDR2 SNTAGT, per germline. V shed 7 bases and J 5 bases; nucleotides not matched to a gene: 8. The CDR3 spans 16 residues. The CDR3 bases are TGTGCCAGCAACCGACTAGCGGGGGGGCCGGGAGATACGCAGTATTTT. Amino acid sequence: CASNRLAGGPGDTQYF.

The CDR3 sequence: CAWSVTLGGDEAFF. CDR3 bases: TGTGCCTGGAGTGTAACTTTAGGGGGCGATGAAGCTTTCTTT. This chain joins TRBV30 and TRBJ1-1, with TRBD1 matching 7 bases. J lost 7 bases, V lost 0 bases, and 8 bases had no gene match. Germline V gene sequence: CDR1 GTSNPN, CDR2 SVGIG (reference sequence). This CDR3 has 14 residues.

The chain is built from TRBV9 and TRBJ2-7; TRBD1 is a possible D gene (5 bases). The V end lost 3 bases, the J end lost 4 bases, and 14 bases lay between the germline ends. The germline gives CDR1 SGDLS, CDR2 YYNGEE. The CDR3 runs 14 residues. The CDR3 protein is CASSAGPSGYEQYF. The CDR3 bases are TGTGCCAGCAGCGCAGGGCCTTCAGGATACGAGCAGTACTTC.

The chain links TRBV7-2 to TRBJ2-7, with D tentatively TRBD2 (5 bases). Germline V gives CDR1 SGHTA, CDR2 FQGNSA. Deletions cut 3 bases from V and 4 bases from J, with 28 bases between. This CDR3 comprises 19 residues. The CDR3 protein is CASSFGERRVPPGPYEQYF. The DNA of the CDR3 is TGTGCCAGCAGCTTTGGGGAGCGCCGGGTTCCGCCTGGGCCTTACGAGCAGTACTTC.

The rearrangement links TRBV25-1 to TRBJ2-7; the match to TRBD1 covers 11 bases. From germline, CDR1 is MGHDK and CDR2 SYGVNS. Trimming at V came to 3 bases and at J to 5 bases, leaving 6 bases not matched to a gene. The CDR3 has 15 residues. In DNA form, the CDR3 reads TGTGCCAGCAGTGAGGGACAGGGGGAATCGAACGAGCAGTACTTC. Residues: CASSEGQGESNEQYF.

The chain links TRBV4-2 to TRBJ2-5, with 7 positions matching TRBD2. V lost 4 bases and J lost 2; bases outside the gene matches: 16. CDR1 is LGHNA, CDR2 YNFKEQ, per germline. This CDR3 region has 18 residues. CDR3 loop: CASSPQGVAGAPQETQYF. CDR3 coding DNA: TGTGCCAGCAGCCCCCAAGGGGTAGCGGGTGCGCCACAAGAGACCCAGTACTTC.